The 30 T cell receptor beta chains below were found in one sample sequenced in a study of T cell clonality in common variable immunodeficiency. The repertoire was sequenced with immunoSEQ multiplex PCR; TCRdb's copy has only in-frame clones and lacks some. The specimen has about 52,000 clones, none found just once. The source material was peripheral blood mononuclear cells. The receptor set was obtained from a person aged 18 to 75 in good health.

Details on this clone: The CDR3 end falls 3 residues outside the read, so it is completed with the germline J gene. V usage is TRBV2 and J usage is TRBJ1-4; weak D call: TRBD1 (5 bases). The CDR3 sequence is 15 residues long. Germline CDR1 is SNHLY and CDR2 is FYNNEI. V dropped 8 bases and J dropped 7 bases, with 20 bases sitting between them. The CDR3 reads CASCFQGIGGEKLFF. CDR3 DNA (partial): TGTGCCAGCTGCTTCCAGGGAATCGGTGGTGAAAAA.

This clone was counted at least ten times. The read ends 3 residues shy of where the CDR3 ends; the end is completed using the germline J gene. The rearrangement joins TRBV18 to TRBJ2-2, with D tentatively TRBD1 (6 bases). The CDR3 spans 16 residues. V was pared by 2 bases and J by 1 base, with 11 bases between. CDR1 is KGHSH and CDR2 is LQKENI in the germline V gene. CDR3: CASSPRQDVNTGELFF. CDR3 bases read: TGTGCCAGCTCACCAAGACAGGACGTGAACACCGGGGAG.

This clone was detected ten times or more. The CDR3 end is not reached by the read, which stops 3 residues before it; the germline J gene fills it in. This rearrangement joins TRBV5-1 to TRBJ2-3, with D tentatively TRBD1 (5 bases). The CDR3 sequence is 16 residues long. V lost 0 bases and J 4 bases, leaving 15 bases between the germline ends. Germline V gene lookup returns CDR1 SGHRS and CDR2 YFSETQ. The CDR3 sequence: CASSLEPGSFPDTQYF. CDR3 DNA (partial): TGCGCCAGCAGCTTGGAGCCAGGGTCATTCCCAGATACG.

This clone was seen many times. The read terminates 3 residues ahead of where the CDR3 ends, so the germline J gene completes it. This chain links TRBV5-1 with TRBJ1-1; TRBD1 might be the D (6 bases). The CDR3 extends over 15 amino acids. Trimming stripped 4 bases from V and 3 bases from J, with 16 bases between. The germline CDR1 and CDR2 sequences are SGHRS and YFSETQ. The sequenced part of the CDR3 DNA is TGCGCCAGCAGCCGAGACTGGGGGCTAGACACTGAA. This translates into CASSRDWGLDTE. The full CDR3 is CASSRDWGLDTEAFF.

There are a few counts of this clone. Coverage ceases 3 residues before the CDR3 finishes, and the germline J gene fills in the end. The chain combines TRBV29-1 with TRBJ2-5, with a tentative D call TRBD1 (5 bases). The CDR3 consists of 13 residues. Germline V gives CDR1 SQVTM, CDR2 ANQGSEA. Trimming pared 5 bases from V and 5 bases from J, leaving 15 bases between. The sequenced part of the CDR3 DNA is TGCAGCGTTCAGTCGCAGGGTAGGGAGACC. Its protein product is CSVQSQGRET. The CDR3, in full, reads CSVQSQGRETQYF.

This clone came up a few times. The CDR3: CASSLRGSENIQYF. The part of the CDR3 DNA that was read is TGCGCCAGCAGCTTACGGGGATCCGAAAACATT. The chain has TRBV5-1 and TRBJ2-4, with TRBD2 as a possible D gene (5 bases). The read ends 3 residues shy of where the CDR3 ends; the end is completed using the germline J gene. The germline CDR1 and CDR2 sequences are SGHRS and YFSETQ. CDR3 size: 14 residues. V lost 2 bases to trimming and J lost 5 bases, with 11 bases between them.

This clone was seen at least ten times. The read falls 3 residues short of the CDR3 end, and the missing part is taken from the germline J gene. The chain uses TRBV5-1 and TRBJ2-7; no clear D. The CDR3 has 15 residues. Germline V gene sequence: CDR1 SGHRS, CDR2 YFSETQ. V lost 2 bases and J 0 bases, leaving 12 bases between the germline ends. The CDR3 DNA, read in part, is TGCGCCAGCAGCTTAGGTCTGCAGAGCTCCTACGAG. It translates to CASSLGLQSSYE. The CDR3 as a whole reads CASSLGLQSSYEQYF.

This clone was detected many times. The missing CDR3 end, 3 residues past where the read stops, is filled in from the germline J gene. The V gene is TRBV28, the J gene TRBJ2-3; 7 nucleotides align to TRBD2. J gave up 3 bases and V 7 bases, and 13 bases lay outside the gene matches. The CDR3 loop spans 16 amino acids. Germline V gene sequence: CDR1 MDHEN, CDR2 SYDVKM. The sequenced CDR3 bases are TGTGCCAGCACTCCCTTCCTTGCGGGGGTAACAGATACG. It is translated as CASTPFLAGVTDT. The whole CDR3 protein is CASTPFLAGVTDTQYF.

CDR3 DNA, as far as it was read: TGTGCCAGCAGTGTTGGACAGGGAGGTAATTCACCC. Encoded protein: CASSVGQGGNSP. In full, the CDR3 reads CASSVGQGGNSPLHF. This chain connects TRBV2 to TRBJ1-6; the match to TRBD1 covers 8 bases. Read coverage stops 3 residues before the CDR3 terminus; the germline J gene supplies the remainder. J gave up 6 bases and V 4 bases, and 5 bases lay outside the gene matches. This CDR3 contains 15 residues. The germline CDR1 and CDR2 sequences are SNHLY and FYNNEI.

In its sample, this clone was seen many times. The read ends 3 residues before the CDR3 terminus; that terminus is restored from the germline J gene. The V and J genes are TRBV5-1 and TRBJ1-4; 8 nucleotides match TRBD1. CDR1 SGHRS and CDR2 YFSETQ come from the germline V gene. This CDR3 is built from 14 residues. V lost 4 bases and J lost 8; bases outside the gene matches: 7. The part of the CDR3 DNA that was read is TGCGCCAGCAGCGAGGACAGGGCAGGCGAAAAA. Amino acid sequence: CASSEDRAGEK. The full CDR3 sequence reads CASSEDRAGEKLFF.

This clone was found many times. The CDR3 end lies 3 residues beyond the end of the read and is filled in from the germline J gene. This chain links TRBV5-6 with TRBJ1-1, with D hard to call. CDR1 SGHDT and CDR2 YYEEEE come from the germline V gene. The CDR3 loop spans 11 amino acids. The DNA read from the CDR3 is TGTGCCAGCAGCCTGCGTTCCGAA. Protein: CASSLRSE. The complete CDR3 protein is CASSLRSEAFF.

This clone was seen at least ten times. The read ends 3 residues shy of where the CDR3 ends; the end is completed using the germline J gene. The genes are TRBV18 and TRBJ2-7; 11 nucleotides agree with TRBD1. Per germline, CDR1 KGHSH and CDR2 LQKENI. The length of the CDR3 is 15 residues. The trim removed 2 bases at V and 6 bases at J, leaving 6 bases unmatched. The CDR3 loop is CASSPGTGGGSEQYF. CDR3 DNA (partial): TGTGCCAGCTCACCAGGGACAGGGGGAGGCAGCGAG. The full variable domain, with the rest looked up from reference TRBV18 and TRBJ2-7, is NAGVMQNPRHLVRRRGQEARLRCSPMKGHSHVYWYRQLPEEGLKFMVYLQKENIIDESGMPKERFSAEFPKEGPSILRIQQVVRGDSAAYFCASSPGTGGGSEQYFGPGTRLTVT.

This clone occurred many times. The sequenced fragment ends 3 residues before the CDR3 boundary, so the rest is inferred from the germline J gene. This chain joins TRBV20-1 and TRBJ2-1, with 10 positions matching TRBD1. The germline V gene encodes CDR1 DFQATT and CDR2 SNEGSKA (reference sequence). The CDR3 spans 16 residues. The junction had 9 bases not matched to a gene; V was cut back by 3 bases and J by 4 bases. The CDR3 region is CSARAYRDRGYNEQFF. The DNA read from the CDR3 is TGCAGTGCTAGGGCCTACCGGGACAGGGGATACAATGAG.

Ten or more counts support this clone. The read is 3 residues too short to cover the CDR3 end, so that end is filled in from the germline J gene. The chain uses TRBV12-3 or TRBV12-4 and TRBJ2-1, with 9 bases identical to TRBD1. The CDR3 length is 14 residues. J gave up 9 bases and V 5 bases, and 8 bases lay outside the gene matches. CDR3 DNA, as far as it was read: TGTGCCAGCAGTCCCAGGACAGGGGATGGTGAG. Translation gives CASSPRTGDGE. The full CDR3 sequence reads CASSPRTGDGEQFF.

The CDR3 sequence: CSASTGIPPYEQYF. The sequenced CDR3 bases are TGCAGTGCTAGTACAGGGATACCTCCCTACGAG. This chain joins TRBV20-1 and TRBJ2-7, with D perhaps matching TRBD1 (6 bases). From the germline J gene comes the end of the CDR3, since the read stops 3 residues before it. Germline CDR1 DFQATT, CDR2 SNEGSKA (reference sequence). V was trimmed by 3 bases and J by 2 bases, leaving 14 bases between them. The CDR3 runs to 14 residues.

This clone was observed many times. CDR3 DNA (partial): TGTGCCAGCAGGTTCGGGGAGAACACTGAA. Its protein product is CASRFGENTE. The CDR3 in full is CASRFGENTEAFF. This chain connects TRBV7-3 to TRBJ1-1; unclear D gene. Read coverage stops 3 residues before the CDR3 terminus; the germline J gene supplies the remainder. V lost 6 bases and J lost 1, with 9 bases in between. The CDR3 is 13 residues long. CDR1 and CDR2 from the germline V gene are SGHTA and FQGTGA. The variable domain in full, with the rest retrieved from reference TRBV7-3 and TRBJ1-1, is GAGVSQTPSNKVTEKGKYVELRCDPISGHTALYWYRQSLGQGPEFLIYFQGTGAADDSGLPNDRFFAVRPEGSVSTLKIQRTERGDSAVYLCASRFGENTEAFFGQGTRLTVV.

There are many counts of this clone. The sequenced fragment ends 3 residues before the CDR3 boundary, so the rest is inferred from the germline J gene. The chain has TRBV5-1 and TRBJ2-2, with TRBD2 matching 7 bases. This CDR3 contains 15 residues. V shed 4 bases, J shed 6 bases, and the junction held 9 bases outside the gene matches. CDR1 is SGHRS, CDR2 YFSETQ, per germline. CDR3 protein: CASSERGSESGELFF. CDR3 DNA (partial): TGCGCCAGCAGCGAGCGCGGGAGCGAGTCCGGGGAG.

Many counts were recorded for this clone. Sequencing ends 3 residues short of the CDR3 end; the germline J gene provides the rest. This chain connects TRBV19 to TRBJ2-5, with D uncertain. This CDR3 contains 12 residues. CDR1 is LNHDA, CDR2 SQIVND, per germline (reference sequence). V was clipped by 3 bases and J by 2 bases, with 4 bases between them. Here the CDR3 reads CASSIPQETQYF. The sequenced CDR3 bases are TGTGCCAGTAGTATCCCTCAAGAGACC. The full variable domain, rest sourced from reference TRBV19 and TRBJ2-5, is DGGITQSPKYLFRKEGQNVTLSCEQNLNHDAMYWYRQDPGQGLRLIYYSQIVNDFQKGDIAEGYSVSREKKESFPLTVTSAQKNPTAFYLCASSIPQETQYFGPGTRLLVL.

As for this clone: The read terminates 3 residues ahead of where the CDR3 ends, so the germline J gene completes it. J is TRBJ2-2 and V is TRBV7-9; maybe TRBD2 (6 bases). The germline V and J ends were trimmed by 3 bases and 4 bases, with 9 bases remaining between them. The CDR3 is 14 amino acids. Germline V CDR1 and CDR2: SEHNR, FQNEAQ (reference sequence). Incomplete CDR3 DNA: TGTGCCAGCAGCTTCCGGGGGATCACCGGGGAG. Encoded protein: CASSFRGITGE. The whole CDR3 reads CASSFRGITGELFF.

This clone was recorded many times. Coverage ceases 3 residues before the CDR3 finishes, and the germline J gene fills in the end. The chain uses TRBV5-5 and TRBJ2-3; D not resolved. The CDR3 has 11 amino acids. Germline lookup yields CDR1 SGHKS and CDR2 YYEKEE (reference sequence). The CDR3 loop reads CASSLEPTQYF. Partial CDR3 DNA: TGTGCCAGCAGCTTGGAGCCGACG.

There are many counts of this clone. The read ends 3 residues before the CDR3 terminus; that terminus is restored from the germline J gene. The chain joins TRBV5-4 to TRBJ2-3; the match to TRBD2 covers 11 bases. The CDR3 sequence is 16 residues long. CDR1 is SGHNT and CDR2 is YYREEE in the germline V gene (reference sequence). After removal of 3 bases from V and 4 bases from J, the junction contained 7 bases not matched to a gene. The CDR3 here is CASSWKLAGEPDTQYF. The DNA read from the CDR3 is TGTGCCAGCAGCTGGAAACTAGCGGGAGAACCAGATACG.

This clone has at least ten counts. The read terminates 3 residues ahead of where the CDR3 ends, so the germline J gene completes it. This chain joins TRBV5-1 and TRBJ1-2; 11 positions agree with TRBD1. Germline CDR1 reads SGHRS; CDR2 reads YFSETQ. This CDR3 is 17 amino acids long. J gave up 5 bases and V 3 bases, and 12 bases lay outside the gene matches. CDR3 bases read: TGCGCCAGCAGCTCCCTGGGAGGGACAGGGGGTGATTATGGC. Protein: CASSSLGGTGGDYG. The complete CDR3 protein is CASSSLGGTGGDYGYTF.

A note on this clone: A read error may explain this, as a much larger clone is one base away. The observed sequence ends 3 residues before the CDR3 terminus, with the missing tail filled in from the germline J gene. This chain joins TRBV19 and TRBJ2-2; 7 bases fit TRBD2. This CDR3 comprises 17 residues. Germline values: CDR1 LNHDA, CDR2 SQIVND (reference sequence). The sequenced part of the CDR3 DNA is TGTGCCAGTAGTAGGAGCGGGACTGTCTCTGGGGCCAACGTG. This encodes CASSRSGTVSGANV. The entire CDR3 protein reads CASSRSGTVSGANVLFF.

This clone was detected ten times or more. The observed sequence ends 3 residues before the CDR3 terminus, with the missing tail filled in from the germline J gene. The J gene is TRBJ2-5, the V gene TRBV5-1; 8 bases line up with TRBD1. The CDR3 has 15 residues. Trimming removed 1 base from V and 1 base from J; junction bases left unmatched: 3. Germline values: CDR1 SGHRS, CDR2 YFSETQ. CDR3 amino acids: CASSLTGQAQETQYF. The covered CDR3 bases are TGCGCCAGCAGCTTGACGGGACAGGCCCAAGAGACC.

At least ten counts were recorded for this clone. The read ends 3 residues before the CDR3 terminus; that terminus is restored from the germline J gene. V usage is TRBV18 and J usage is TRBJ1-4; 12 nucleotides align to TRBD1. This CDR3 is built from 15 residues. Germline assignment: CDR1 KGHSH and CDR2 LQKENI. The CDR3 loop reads CASSQPGQGALKLFF. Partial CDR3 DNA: TGTGCCAGCTCGCAACCGGGACAGGGGGCTCTGAAA. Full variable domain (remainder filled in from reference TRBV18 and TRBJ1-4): NAGVMQNPRHLVRRRGQEARLRCSPMKGHSHVYWYRQLPEEGLKFMVYLQKENIIDESGMPKERFSAEFPKEGPSILRIQQVVRGDSAAYFCASSQPGQGALKLFFGSGTQLSVL.

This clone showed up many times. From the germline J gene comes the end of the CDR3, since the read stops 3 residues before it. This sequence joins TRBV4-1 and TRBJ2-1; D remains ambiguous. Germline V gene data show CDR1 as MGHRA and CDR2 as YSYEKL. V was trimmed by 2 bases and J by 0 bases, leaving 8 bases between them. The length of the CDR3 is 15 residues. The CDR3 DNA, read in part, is TGCGCCAGCAGCCAACAGGAGAGCTCCTACAATGAG. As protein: CASSQQESSYNE. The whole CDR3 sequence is CASSQQESSYNEQFF.

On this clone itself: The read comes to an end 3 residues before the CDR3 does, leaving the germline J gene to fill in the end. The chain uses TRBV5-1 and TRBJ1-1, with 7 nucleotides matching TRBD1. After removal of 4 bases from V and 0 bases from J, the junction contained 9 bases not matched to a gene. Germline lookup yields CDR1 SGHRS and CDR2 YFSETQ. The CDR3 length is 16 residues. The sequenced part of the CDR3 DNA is TGCGCCAGCAGCCCGGGGACAGATTTCATGAACACTGAA. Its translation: CASSPGTDFMNTE. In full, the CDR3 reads CASSPGTDFMNTEAFF. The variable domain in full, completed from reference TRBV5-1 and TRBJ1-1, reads KAGVTQTPRYLIKTRGQQVTLSCSPISGHRSVSWYQQTPGQGLQFLFEYFSETQRNKGNFPGRFSGRQFSNSRSEMNVSTLELGDSALYLCASSPGTDFMNTEAFFGQGTRLTVV.

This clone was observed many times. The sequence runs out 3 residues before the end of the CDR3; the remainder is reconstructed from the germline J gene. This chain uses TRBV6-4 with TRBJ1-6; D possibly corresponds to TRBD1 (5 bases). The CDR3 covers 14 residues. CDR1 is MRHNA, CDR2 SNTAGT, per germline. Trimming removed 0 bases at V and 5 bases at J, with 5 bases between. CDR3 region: CASSDSGDNSPLHF. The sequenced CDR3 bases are TGTGCCAGCAGTGACTCAGGGGATAATTCACCC.

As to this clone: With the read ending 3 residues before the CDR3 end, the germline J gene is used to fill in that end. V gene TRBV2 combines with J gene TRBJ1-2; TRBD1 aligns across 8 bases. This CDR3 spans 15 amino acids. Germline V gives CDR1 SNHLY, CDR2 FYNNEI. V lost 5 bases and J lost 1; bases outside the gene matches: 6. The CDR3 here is CASSTQGAVNYGYTF. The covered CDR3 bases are TGTGCCAGCAGTACGCAGGGGGCGGTTAACTATGGC.

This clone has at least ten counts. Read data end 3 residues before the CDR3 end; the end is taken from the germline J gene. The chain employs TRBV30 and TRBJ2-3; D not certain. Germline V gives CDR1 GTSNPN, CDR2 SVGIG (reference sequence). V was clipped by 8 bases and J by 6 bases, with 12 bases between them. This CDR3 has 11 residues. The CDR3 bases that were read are TGTGCCCTGTCACTTGTGGATACG. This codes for CALSLVDT. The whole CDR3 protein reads CALSLVDTQYF.